The clone carrying this T cell receptor beta chain has just a few counts. These data come from a study of blood T cells in healthy people across ages. CDR1 is DFQATT, CDR2 SNEGSKA, per germline (reference sequence). This CDR3 region has 13 residues. With 6 bases clipped from V and 3 bases from J, the junction kept 5 bases outside the gene matches. Then a second PCR, running about 7 to 11 cycles, was carried out with a sample-barcoded 5' primer and a J-beta primer mix. The template-switch adaptor, which had 12 random nucleotides, put a tag on each cDNA molecule. TCRdb reprocessed the 5' RACE reads via MiXCR and lists one record per CDR3 protein. The sample shows 650,000 to 1,000,000 distinct CDR3 sequences, 46% of them seen only once.

The sample was blood. This clonotype was obtained from a man older than 75 in good health. V and J are TRBV20-1 and TRBJ2-1, with 7 bases lining up with TRBD2. CDR3 loop: CSAEGTNYNEQFF. The CDR3 DNA is TGCAGTGCCGAAGGGACTAACTACAATGAGCAGTTCTTC.